One T cell receptor beta chain is described in this entry. No cognate antigen has been identified for it. The record has no base qualities; no much larger clone is one base away. The time point label for this specimen denotes: baseline before first vaccination. Vaccinee samples came from UK trials COV001 and COV002, including a single-blind randomized controlled phase 2/3 trial of AZD1222 (ChAdOx1 nCoV-19) in healthy adults. For TCRbeta chain sequencing, PBMC samples from trial participants were taken at day 0 and at day 28 after the second dose. The CDR3 runs 13 amino acids, cysteine and phenylalanine included. Of all the DNA, just the CDR3 is kept, 39 bases in frame from base 1. The junction carries 10 bases between V and J, which are trimmed by 4 bases and 5 bases respectively. CDR1 SGHRS and CDR2 YFSETQ were looked up in the germline V gene. The CDR3 regions of human TCRbeta chains were subjected to immunosequencing. Per the source publication's procedure: TCRs in the repertoires were compared against a reference library of SARS-CoV-2-specific TCRs that had been generated with the MIRA antigen-specificity platform. Breadth was defined as the fraction of unique TCRs that were SARS-CoV-2-associated, and depth was defined as the fraction of total T cells that were SARS-CoV-2-associated. Using the MIRA data, each spike-specific TCR was mapped to the spike region that the TCR reacts to and placed in a CD4 or CD8 class. Log10-transformed breadth and depth values were compared by one-way ANOVA with Sidak's multiple comparisons tests. The table comes from immuneACCESS by way of TCRdb, which keeps in-frame sequences with V and J called. Part of the clones is missing from these tables; in studies checked, under half for an unresolved V gene and the rest for unknown reasons. V and J calls and clone size follow that table, whereas D and trimming were derived from the DNA. The sample table contains around 140,000 clones; only one count was recorded for roughly 92% of them. 5.4% of the sample is held by the ten biggest clonotypes.

These data come from a study of T cell responses to AZD1222 COVID-19 vaccine (dated by TCRdb to the early 2020s). For the wider study: AZD1222 recipients given second doses at about 4 weeks or at about 12 weeks were pooled, since spike-specific TCR depth and breadth were not found to differ between the two schedules. TCR sequencing covered 230 to 250 trial participants: about 210 given two doses of AZD1222 and approximately 26 given two doses of MenACWY control vaccine. Enrollment into the trials was organized by age into subgroups of 18-55, 56-69 and 70-plus years, and those subgroups contained approximately 160, 26 and 62 TCR-sequenced participants, respectively. The paper as a whole reports these results and caveats: Most participants were white British and females outnumbered males, and the authors suggested that clonal diversity may have been underestimated. The vaccine-associated CD4 TCRs covered the entire spike protein, and the dominant responses fell in regions 160-218 and 743-854. Conclusions about previously exposed vaccinees are limited, since just five or six AZD1222 recipients were seropositive for SARS-CoV-2 at baseline. Because no day 14 peak-response samples were available, the repertoires could be characterized only after the peak T cell response. After two AZD1222 doses, both the breadth and the depth of spike-specific TCRs were significantly higher than at day 0 and than in MenACWY recipients. Nearly half of unique spike-specific TCRs reportedly recognized epitopes outside regions mutated in the B.1.351 and B.1.1.7 variants. In the small 56-69-year group, the increase in depth fell short of significance, most likely because of low power.

This sequence uses TRBV5-1 and TRBJ2-1; the D gene is perhaps TRBD2, from 5 matching bases. The sequence derives from an adult in good health. Sequenced material: peripheral blood, taken on day 0 of AZD1222 vaccination. The DNA is as follows: TGCGCCAGCAGCGCGACTATTAACAATGAGCAGTTCTTC. Its protein product is CASSATINNEQFF.